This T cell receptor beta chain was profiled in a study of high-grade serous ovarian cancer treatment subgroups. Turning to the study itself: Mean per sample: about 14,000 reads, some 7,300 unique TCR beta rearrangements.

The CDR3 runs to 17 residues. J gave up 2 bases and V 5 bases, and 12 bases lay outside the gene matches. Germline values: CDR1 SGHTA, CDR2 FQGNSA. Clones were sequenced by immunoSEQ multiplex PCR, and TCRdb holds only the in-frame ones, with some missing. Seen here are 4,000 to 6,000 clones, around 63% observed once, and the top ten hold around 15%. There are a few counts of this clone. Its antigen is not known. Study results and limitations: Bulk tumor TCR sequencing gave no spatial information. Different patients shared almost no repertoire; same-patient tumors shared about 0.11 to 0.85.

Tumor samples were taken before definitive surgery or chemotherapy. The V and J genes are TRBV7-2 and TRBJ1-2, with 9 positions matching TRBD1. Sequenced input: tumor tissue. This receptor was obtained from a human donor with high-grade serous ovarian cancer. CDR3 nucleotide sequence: TGTGCCAGCAGCACGCTTACCGGGACAGGGATGAACTATGGCTACACCTTC. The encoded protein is CASSTLTGTGMNYGYTF.